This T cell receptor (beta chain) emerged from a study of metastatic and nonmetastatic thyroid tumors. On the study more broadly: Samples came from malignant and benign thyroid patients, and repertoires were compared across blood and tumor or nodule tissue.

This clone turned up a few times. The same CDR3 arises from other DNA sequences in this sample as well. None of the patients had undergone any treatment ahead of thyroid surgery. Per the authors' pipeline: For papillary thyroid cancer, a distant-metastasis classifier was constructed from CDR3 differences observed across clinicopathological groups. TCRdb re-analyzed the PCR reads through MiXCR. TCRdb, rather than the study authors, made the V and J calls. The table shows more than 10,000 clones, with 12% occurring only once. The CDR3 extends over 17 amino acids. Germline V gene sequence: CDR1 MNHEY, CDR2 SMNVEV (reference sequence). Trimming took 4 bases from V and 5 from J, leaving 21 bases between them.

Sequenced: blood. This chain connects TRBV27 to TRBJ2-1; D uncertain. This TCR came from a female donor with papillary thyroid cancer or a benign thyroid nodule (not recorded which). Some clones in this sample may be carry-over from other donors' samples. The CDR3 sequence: CASSSLTPGTDNNEQFF. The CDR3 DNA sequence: TGTGCCAGCAGTTCCCTCACCCCCGGTACTGATAACAATGAGCAGTTCTTC.